This T cell receptor beta chain was identified in a study of blood T cells in healthy people across ages. Together with a sample-barcoded 5' primer, a J-beta primer mix was included in a second PCR lasting roughly 6 to 12 cycles. TCRdb re-derived calls from the 5' RACE reads in MiXCR, one entry per CDR3 protein. The sample lists about 1 million distinct CDR3 sequences, roughly 45% seen once, with approximately 20% in the top ten. Looked up from germline, CDR1 is MNHNS and CDR2 is SASEGT. The CDR3 is made up of 14 amino acids. Trimming took 1 base from V and 3 from J, leaving 10 bases between them. The receptor's source is an older woman in good health. The material sequenced was blood. V is TRBV6-1 and J is TRBJ2-7; D gene unclear. The CDR3, as DNA: TGTGCCAGCAGTGAAGAAGGTTGGGGCTACGAGCAGTACTTC. This translates into CASSEEGWGYEQYF.